This T cell receptor beta chain came from a study of T cell repertoires in cytomegalovirus infection. The CDR3 covers 18 residues. The germline V gene has CDR1 SQVTM and CDR2 ANQGSEA. Trimming shortened V by 4 bases and J by 0 bases, and 22 bases separated the two germline ends. The sample holds one count of this clonotype. Its target is not known. MiXCR was run by TCRdb on the reads, yielding one entry per CDR3 protein. Of roughly 570,000 distinct CDR3 sequences listed, almost 40% are singletons. General study results and limits: In two of eight donors, the top clonotype was HLA-C-restricted CMV-specific.

This clonotype was sampled from a human donor in good health (CMV status not recorded). Some clones in this sample may be carry-over from other donors' samples. The chain links TRBV29-1 to TRBJ2-1; either TRBD1 or TRBD2 may fit D (5 bases each). Specimen: cultured PBMCs, collected from culture after CMV antigen stimulation. CDR3 sequence: CSVVGAGGSEPSYNEQFF. CDR3 in DNA: TGCAGCGTTGTCGGGGCCGGCGGATCCGAACCCTCCTACAATGAGCAGTTCTTC.